This is a list of T cell receptor beta chains from one sample in a study of shared clonotypes between healthy human individuals. Sequencing used immunoSEQ multiplex PCR; TCRdb keeps in-frame clones, though not all of them. The sample carries approximately 2.3 million clones, 85% to 95% recorded once. Sequenced: naive CD4+ T cells from PBMCs. All receptors derive from a man in his late teens or twenties in good health. Some clones in this sample may be carry-over from other donors' samples. CDR3s include the opening cysteine and the closing phenylalanine or tryptophan. D genes are given only for firm matches. Clone size is shown for a subset of rows, as once, few, many or a class of expanded clone.

j_call clone_size d_call v_call cdr3_aa cdr3_nt
TRBJ1-1 . . TRBV6-5 CASSSGEPLSGAFF TGTGCCAGCAGTTCTGGGGAACCACTCTCGGGAGCTTTCTTT
TRBJ1-1 few TRBD1 TRBV19 CASSPLRGGRTEAFF TGTGCCAGTAGTCCACTCAGGGGGGGCAGGACTGAAGCTTTCTTT
TRBJ2-3 . . TRBV28 CASSLWQGSTDTQYF TGTGCCAGCAGTTTATGGCAGGGTTCCACAGATACGCAGTATTTT
TRBJ1-5 . . TRBV2 CASTPRGSQPQHF TGTGCCAGCACCCCACGGGGGTCCCAGCCCCAGCATTTT
TRBJ2-1 . . TRBV25-1 CASSEIQDIYNEQFF TGTGCCAGCAGTGAAATCCAGGACATATACAATGAGCAGTTCTTC
TRBJ2-7 . . TRBV6-5 CASSSRGLYEQYF TGTGCCAGCAGTAGTCGGGGGCTGTACGAGCAGTACTTC
TRBJ1-5 few . TRBV2 CASSAGNNQPQHF TGTGCCAGCAGTGCAGGGAACAATCAGCCCCAGCATTTT
TRBJ1-1 . . TRBV20-1 CSASSGTEAFF TGCAGTGCTAGTAGTGGCACTGAAGCTTTCTTT
TRBJ2-6 . TRBD1 TRBV6-5 CASSQGEAGANVLTF TGTGCCAGCAGCCAGGGGGAAGCTGGGGCCAACGTCCTGACTTTC
TRBJ2-1 . TRBD2 TRBV5-1 CASSAAPSGRANEQFF TGCGCCAGCAGCGCGGCCCCAAGCGGGAGGGCCAATGAGCAGTTCTTC
TRBJ1-1 once TRBD1 TRBV5-1 CASSPRGQGTEAFF TGCGCCAGCAGCCCCCGGGGACAGGGCACTGAAGCTTTCTTT
TRBJ2-2 . . TRBV6-5 CASSTTGTATGELFF TGTGCCAGCAGCACCACCGGGACGGCCACCGGGGAGCTGTTTTTT
TRBJ2-3 . . TRBV28 CASSFRSRTDTQYF TGTGCCAGCAGTTTTCGGAGTAGGACAGATACGCAGTATTTT
TRBJ2-7 . TRBD1 TRBV28 CASRLTGTGTYEQYF TGTGCCAGCAGGCTAACCGGGACAGGGACCTACGAGCAGTACTTC
TRBJ1-2 . . TRBV27 CASSLSHGYYGYTF TGTGCCAGCAGTTTATCTCATGGTTACTATGGCTACACCTTC
TRBJ1-2 . . TRBV5-4 CASSLKGTYGYTF TGTGCCAGCAGCTTGAAAGGAACCTATGGCTACACCTTC
TRBJ1-1 few . TRBV6-1 CASTAVNTEAFF TGTGCCAGCACGGCAGTGAACACTGAAGCTTTCTTT
TRBJ2-3 . TRBD2 TRBV7-3 CASSLGLAGGDTQYF TGTGCCAGCAGCTTAGGATTAGCGGGAGGGGATACGCAGTATTTT
TRBJ2-7 once TRBD1 TRBV6-1 CASSEVGTGGHEQYF TGTGCCAGCAGTGAAGTGGGGACAGGGGGCCACGAGCAGTACTTC
TRBJ2-5 . . TRBV5-1 CASSFGAQETQYF TGCGCCAGCAGCTTTGGGGCTCAAGAGACCCAGTACTTC
TRBJ2-2 . TRBD2 TRBV9 CASSETSGTVAGELFF TGTGCCAGCAGCGAGACTAGCGGGACGGTAGCCGGGGAGCTGTTTTTT
TRBJ1-4 few . TRBV2 CASRKQEEKLFF TGTGCCAGCAGAAAACAGGAGGAAAAACTGTTTTTT
TRBJ2-7 . . TRBV27 CASSLMGRTTYEQYF TGTGCCAGCAGTTTAATGGGCAGAACTACCTACGAGCAGTACTTC
TRBJ2-3 . . TRBV5-1 CASSVDRGASDTQYF TGCGCCAGCAGCGTTGACCGGGGGGCATCAGATACGCAGTATTTT